A selection of T cell receptor beta chains follows, all from one sample in a study of regulatory T cells in long-lasting Graves disease. MiXCR was run by TCRdb on the multiplex PCR reads, yielding one entry per CDR3 protein. The sample has 400,000 to 600,000 distinct CDR3 sequences, around a fifth seen once. The sequencing used peripheral blood mononuclear cells (PBMCs), collected when the disease was refractory, from a patient treated with antithyroid drugs. These receptors were collected from a female donor with Graves disease. CDR3s leave out the opening cysteine and the closing phenylalanine or tryptophan.

v_call: TRBV29-1; j_call: TRBJ2-7; cdr3_aa: SVEGGTYEQY
v_call: TRBV28; j_call: .; cdr3_aa: ASSSYPGQGAPGNEQF
v_call: TRBV12-3/TRBV12-4; j_call: TRBJ2-5; cdr3_aa: ASTGDQETQY
v_call: TRBV9; j_call: TRBJ2-5; cdr3_aa: ASSEEASSQETQY
v_call: TRBV12-3/TRBV12-4; j_call: TRBJ1-1; cdr3_aa: ASREMGFYTEAF
v_call: TRBV7-9; j_call: TRBJ2-5; cdr3_aa: ASSLVGAKETQY
v_call: TRBV20-1; j_call: TRBJ1-1; cdr3_aa: SARGTPGTGVEAF
v_call: TRBV20-1; j_call: TRBJ2-7; cdr3_aa: SARSLTSGSHEQY
v_call: TRBV2; j_call: TRBJ2-2; cdr3_aa: ASRDRRTGELF
v_call: TRBV7-2; j_call: TRBJ2-7; cdr3_aa: ASSSRTGNYEQY
v_call: TRBV28; j_call: TRBJ2-7; cdr3_aa: ASSSLEREQY
v_call: TRBV12-3/TRBV12-4; j_call: TRBJ2-5; cdr3_aa: ASRPGPRETQY
v_call: TRBV28; j_call: TRBJ2-2; cdr3_aa: ASRDSFTGELF
v_call: TRBV11-3; j_call: TRBJ2-7; cdr3_aa: ASSLVAFSNLYEQY
v_call: TRBV2; j_call: TRBJ1-1; cdr3_aa: ASSETGQGMNTEAF